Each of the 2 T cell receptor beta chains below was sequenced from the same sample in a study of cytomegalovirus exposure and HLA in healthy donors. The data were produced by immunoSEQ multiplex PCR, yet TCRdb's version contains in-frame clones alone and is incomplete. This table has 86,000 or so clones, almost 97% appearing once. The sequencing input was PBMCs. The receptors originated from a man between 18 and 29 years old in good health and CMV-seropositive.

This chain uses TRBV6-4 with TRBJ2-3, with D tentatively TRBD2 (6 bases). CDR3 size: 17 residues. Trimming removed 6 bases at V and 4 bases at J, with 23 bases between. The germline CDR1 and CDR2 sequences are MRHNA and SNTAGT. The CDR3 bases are TGTGCCAGCAGAGCCCCGGGACTCCAAAGTCGCCCAGATACGCAGTATTTT. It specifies CASRAPGLQSRPDTQYF.

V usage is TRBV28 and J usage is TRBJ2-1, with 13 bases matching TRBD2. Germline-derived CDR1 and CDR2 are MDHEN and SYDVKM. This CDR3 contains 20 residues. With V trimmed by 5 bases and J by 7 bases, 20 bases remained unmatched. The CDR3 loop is CASSPRRLRTSGGPGNEQFF. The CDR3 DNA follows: TGTGCCAGCAGTCCACGACGGCTCCGGACTAGCGGGGGTCCGGGGAATGAGCAGTTCTTC.